A selection of T cell receptor beta chains follows, all from one sample in a study of blood T cell repertoires in COVID-19. Measured with immunoSEQ multiplex PCR; TCRdb has only the in-frame clones, and not every one. The sample shows roughly 250,000 clones, 86% of them seen only once. Material: peripheral blood. These receptors all stem from a woman under 40 with COVID-19, enrolled during active disease. Each CDR3 is given with its conserved first and last residue. A D gene is named only where the DNA matches it firmly. Expanded clones are given a class, and other clones once, few, many or no size at all.

V gene,clone size,D gene,J gene,CDR3 protein,CDR3 DNA
TRBV7-6,.,TRBD1,TRBJ2-7,CASSFPGQGVWEQYF,TGTGCCAGCAGCTTTCCGGGACAGGGTGTTTGGGAGCAGTACTTC
TRBV19,.,.,TRBJ2-3,CASKGRGQDTQYF,TGTGCCAGTAAAGGCAGGGGCCAGGATACGCAGTATTTT
TRBV28,.,.,TRBJ2-7,CASSVTGLGSYEQYF,TGTGCCAGCAGTGTTACAGGGCTGGGGTCCTACGAGCAGTACTTC
TRBV19,.,.,TRBJ1-1,CASSIDLSRNTEAFF,TGTGCCAGTAGTATAGATCTCTCCAGGAACACTGAAGCTTTCTTT
TRBV7-8,.,.,TRBJ1-2,CASSLGVIANYGYTF,TGTGCCAGCAGCTTGGGAGTCATAGCTAACTATGGCTACACCTTC
TRBV4-1,.,TRBD2,TRBJ2-5,CASSHQAGRQETQYF,TGCGCCAGCAGCCACCAAGCGGGGAGGCAAGAGACCCAGTACTTC
TRBV11-2,.,TRBD1,TRBJ1-1,CASSYEGTANTEAFF,TGTGCCAGCAGCTACGAGGGGACAGCGAACACTGAAGCTTTCTTT
TRBV2,.,TRBD1,TRBJ1-2,CARQGAIGYTF,TGTGCCAGACAGGGGGCCATTGGCTACACCTTC
TRBV30,.,.,TRBJ1-6,CAWSVVVDSPLHF,TGTGCCTGGAGTGTAGTAGTTGATTCACCCCTCCACTTT
TRBV27,.,.,TRBJ1-2,CASRLSRGYGYTF,TGTGCCAGCAGATTAAGCAGGGGATATGGCTACACCTTC
TRBV5-1,.,TRBD1,TRBJ2-7,CASSAPGTGNYEQYF,TGCGCCAGCAGCGCTCCCGGGACAGGGAACTACGAGCAGTACTTC
TRBV4-1,.,TRBD2,TRBJ2-3,CASSQTLAVDTQYF,TGCGCCAGCAGCCAGACTCTAGCGGTAGATACGCAGTATTTT
TRBV14,.,TRBD2,TRBJ2-7,CASSHRLAGITEQYF,TGTGCCAGCAGCCACCGCCTAGCGGGGATAACCGAGCAGTACTTC
TRBV19,few,.,TRBJ1-5,CASQKAPYSNQPQHF,TGTGCCAGTCAAAAAGCACCCTATAGCAATCAGCCCCAGCATTTT
TRBV12-3/TRBV12-4,.,.,TRBJ2-7,CASSFQSYEQYF,TGTGCCAGCAGTTTTCAATCCTACGAGCAGTACTTC
TRBV27,.,.,TRBJ2-1,CASSPLGGARPQFF,TGTGCCAGCAGTCCTCTTGGCGGGGCCCGGCCCCAGTTCTTC
TRBV27,.,TRBD2,TRBJ2-7,CASSSLLAGGSYEQYF,TGTGCCAGCAGTTCTTTACTAGCGGGGGGGTCCTACGAGCAGTACTTC
TRBV4-1,.,TRBD2,TRBJ2-2,CASSYRAGALTGELFF,TGCGCCAGCAGCTATCGAGCGGGGGCACTTACCGGGGAGCTGTTTTTT
TRBV24-1,.,TRBD2,TRBJ2-7,CAKPRTSGVPIYEQYF,TGTGCCAAACCCAGGACTAGCGGGGTTCCCATCTACGAGCAGTACTTC